Listed below are T cell receptor beta chains from one sample, sequenced in a study of identical twins. TCRdb passed the 5' RACE reads through MiXCR, listing each CDR3 protein once. The sample includes around 530,000 distinct CDR3 sequences, nearly 15% of them seen just once. The same specimen was also included in a second study, on yellow fever vaccine responses in identical twins.

The sequenced sample consisted of CD4+ T cells sorted from blood. The receptors here all came from a woman aged 18-29 years in good health. The CDR3 runs from the conserved cysteine through the conserved F or W. The order of the fields is J gene, D gene, V gene, clone size, CDR3 protein, CDR3 DNA. D genes are given only for firm matches. The size entry is marked missing in some rows and otherwise reads once, few, many or a size class.

J: TRBJ2-4
D: .
V: TRBV20-1
size: many
CDR3: CSADRNIQYF
DNA: TGCAGTGCCGACAGAAACATTCAGTACTTC

J: TRBJ2-1
D: .
V: TRBV12-3/TRBV12-4
size: .
CDR3: CASSQNLAYSNEQFF
DNA: TGTGCCAGCAGTCAGAATTTAGCGTATTCTAATGAGCAGTTCTTC

J: TRBJ2-7
D: .
V: TRBV11-1
size: few
CDR3: CASSLGRGRNQYF
DNA: TGTGCCAGCAGCTTAGGGAGGGGGCGGAATCAGTACTTC

J: TRBJ2-1
D: .
V: TRBV7-9
size: few
CDR3: CASSLLEFDEQFF
DNA: TGTGCCAGCAGCTTACTGGAGTTCGATGAGCAGTTCTTC

J: TRBJ1-1
D: .
V: TRBV3-1
size: .
CDR3: CASSQMGVTEAFF
DNA: TGTGCCAGCAGCCAAATGGGGGTGACTGAAGCTTTCTTT

J: TRBJ2-2
D: .
V: TRBV5-1
size: .
CDR3: CASSSGTQVTGELFF
DNA: TGCGCCAGCAGCTCTGGGACGCAAGTGACCGGGGAGCTGTTTTTT

J: TRBJ2-3
D: TRBD2
V: TRBV6-5
size: few
CDR3: CASSSAGVTDTQYF
DNA: TGTGCCAGCAGTTCGGCGGGAGTAACAGATACGCAGTATTTT

J: TRBJ1-4
D: .
V: TRBV15
size: few
CDR3: CATSRSPGATNEKLFF
DNA: TGTGCCACCAGCAGATCGCCGGGGGCAACTAATGAAAAACTGTTTTTT

J: TRBJ1-2
D: .
V: TRBV5-1
size: .
CDR3: CASKGGLHGYTF
DNA: TGCGCCAGCAAAGGGGGGTTGCATGGCTACACCTTC

J: TRBJ2-3
D: TRBD2
V: TRBV4-1
size: .
CDR3: CASSQEAFGGSRTDTQYF
DNA: TGCGCCAGCAGCCAAGAGGCCTTCGGCGGGAGTCGCACAGATACGCAGTATTTT

J: TRBJ2-3
D: TRBD2
V: TRBV5-5
size: many
CDR3: CASSTGTSGSDTQYF
DNA: TGTGCCAGCAGCACGGGGACTAGCGGATCAGATACGCAGTATTTT

J: TRBJ2-7
D: TRBD2
V: TRBV6-1
size: few
CDR3: CASSPSGRPPYEQYF
DNA: TGTGCCAGCAGTCCGAGCGGGAGGCCTCCTTACGAGCAGTACTTC

J: TRBJ2-6
D: TRBD1
V: TRBV6-1
size: few
CDR3: CASRRSGTGAGANVLTF
DNA: TGTGCCAGCAGACGCTCTGGGACAGGGGCCGGGGCCAACGTCCTGACTTTC

J: TRBJ2-1
D: .
V: TRBV29-1
size: .
CDR3: CSVEDRRGGEQFF
DNA: TGCAGCGTTGAAGATCGACGCGGGGGCGAGCAGTTCTTC

J: TRBJ2-3
D: .
V: TRBV18
size: few
CDR3: CASSPQERSTDTQYF
DNA: TGTGCCAGCTCACCACAGGAGCGAAGCACAGATACGCAGTATTTT

J: TRBJ2-1
D: .
V: TRBV12-3/TRBV12-4
size: many
CDR3: CASSTVKGDNEQFF
DNA: TGTGCCAGCAGTACCGTGAAGGGGGACAATGAGCAGTTCTTC

J: TRBJ2-3
D: TRBD2
V: TRBV25-1
size: few
CDR3: CASSEFVSGSRDTQYF
DNA: TGTGCCAGCAGTGAATTTGTTAGCGGGAGTCGTGATACGCAGTATTTT

J: TRBJ2-2
D: .
V: TRBV5-1
size: few
CDR3: CASLRDPHSTGELFF
DNA: TGCGCCAGCCTCCGGGACCCCCATTCAACCGGGGAGCTGTTTTTT

J: TRBJ2-5
D: TRBD2
V: TRBV5-4
size: few
CDR3: CASSGQAKFLAGGATQETQYF
DNA: TGTGCCAGCAGCGGCCAGGCCAAATTTTTAGCGGGAGGGGCCACCCAAGAGACCCAGTACTTC

J: TRBJ2-5
D: .
V: TRBV5-6
size: few
CDR3: CASSLDYQETQYF
DNA: TGTGCCAGCAGCTTGGACTACCAAGAGACCCAGTACTTC

J: TRBJ1-5
D: .
V: TRBV6-4
size: .
CDR3: CASKVSGVARQHF
DNA: TGTGCCAGCAAGGTATCAGGGGTGGCGAGGCAGCATTTT

J: TRBJ2-1
D: .
V: TRBV5-1
size: few
CDR3: CASSLGQGGDEQFF
DNA: TGCGCCAGCAGCTTGGGACAGGGAGGCGATGAGCAGTTCTTC

J: TRBJ1-6
D: .
V: TRBV28
size: few
CDR3: CASSKFREGSPLHF
DNA: TGTGCCAGCAGTAAGTTCAGGGAAGGTTCACCCCTCCACTTT

J: TRBJ2-1
D: TRBD2
V: TRBV3-1
size: .
CDR3: CASSLTSGRALNEQFF
DNA: TGTGCCAGCAGCTTAACTAGCGGGAGGGCCTTAAATGAGCAGTTCTTC

J: TRBJ2-1
D: TRBD2
V: TRBV3-1
size: .
CDR3: CASSPPLAGPGEQFF
DNA: TGTGCCAGCAGCCCCCCTTTAGCGGGCCCAGGGGAGCAGTTCTTC

J: TRBJ2-4
D: .
V: TRBV6-2/TRBV6-3
size: few
CDR3: CASSIDRIKNIQYF
DNA: TGTGCCAGCAGTATCGACAGGATAAAAAACATTCAGTACTTC